Below, 30 T cell receptor beta chains from the same sample are listed, as sequenced in a study of cytomegalovirus exposure and HLA in healthy donors. The PCR used 60 Vbeta and 13 Jbeta primers. This table comes from immunoSEQ multiplex PCR, and its TCRdb copy is limited to in-frame clones, with some not included. The sample contains under 300,000 clones, 80% to 85% of which appear only once. The sample was PBMCs. Receptors originate from an older woman in good health and CMV-seropositive.

A remark on this clone: At one end the junction does not follow the germline gene, possibly because of a read error. CDR3 coding DNA: TGTTCCAGCAGCTCCCGGACTAGCGGGAAAGTCCAAGAGACCCAGTACTTC. This codes for CSSSSRTSGKVQETQYF. The chain employs TRBV7-9 and TRBJ2-5, with 12 bases matching TRBD2. Germline CDR1 reads SEHNR; CDR2 reads FQNEAQ (reference sequence). The CDR3 contains 17 residues.

This sequence joins TRBV29-1 and TRBJ2-1; TRBD2 matches at 10 bases. V gave up 2 bases and J gave up 6 bases; unmatched junction bases: 7. Per the germline V gene, CDR1 is SQVTM and CDR2 is ANQGSEA. The CDR3 sequence is 15 residues long. The CDR3 loop is CSVENLAGVGNEQFF. The CDR3 DNA is TGCAGCGTTGAAAATCTAGCGGGAGTGGGCAATGAGCAGTTCTTC.

This clone was seen only a few times. The V and J genes are TRBV28 and TRBJ1-5; no reliable D call. CDR3 length: 15 residues. CDR1 is MDHEN and CDR2 is SYDVKM in the germline V gene. Trimming removed 1 base at V and 7 bases at J, with 14 bases between. CDR3 residues: CASSLSPPVFQPQHF. The CDR3 DNA follows: TGTGCCAGCAGTTTATCCCCACCAGTCTTCCAGCCCCAGCATTTT. The full variable domain, rest sourced from reference TRBV28 and TRBJ1-5, is DVKVTQSSRYLVKRTGEKVFLECVQDMDHENMFWYRQDPGLGLRLIYFSYDVKMKEKGDIPEGYSVSREKKERFSLILESASTNQTSMYLCASSLSPPVFQPQHFGDGTRLSIL.

The chain couples TRBV6-1 to TRBJ1-4; D gene unclear. This CDR3 region has 13 residues. Germline V gene sequence: CDR1 MNHNS, CDR2 SASEGT. Trimming left V 1 base short and J 8 bases short, with 8 bases between. The CDR3 DNA follows: TGTGCCAGCAGTGAAGGGAGCGGGGAAAAACTGTTTTTT. Amino acids: CASSEGSGEKLFF.

V and J are TRBV5-1 and TRBJ2-1; TRBD1 is a possible D gene (5 bases). The CDR3 consists of 13 residues. Germline CDR1 reads SGHRS; CDR2 reads YFSETQ. V was clipped by 4 bases and J by 12 bases, with 17 bases between them. This CDR3 is CASSQDIPLVQFF. The CDR3 coding sequence is TGCGCCAGCAGCCAGGACATCCCGTTGGTGCAGTTCTTC.

The V call is TRBV9, the J call TRBJ2-7; D unclear. With 6 bases removed from V and 6 bases from J, the gap between germline ends came to 16 bases. The CDR3 runs 13 residues. Germline CDR1 and CDR2: SGDLS and YYNGEE. This CDR3 reads CASTPGVASEQYF. CDR3 nucleotide sequence: TGTGCCAGCACCCCCGGAGTAGCTAGCGAGCAGTACTTC. Together with reference TRBV9 and TRBJ2-7, the CDR3 gives the full variable domain: DSGVTQTPKHLITATGQRVTLRCSPRSGDLSVYWYQQSLDQGLQFLIQYYNGEERAKGNILERFSAQQFPDLHSELNLSSLELGDSALYFCASTPGVASEQYFGPGTRLTVT.

The chain employs TRBV29-1 and TRBJ2-7; TRBD1 aligns across 12 bases. CDR3 length: 14 amino acids. Losses at the gene ends were 3 bases for V and 2 bases for J; bases not matched to a gene: 2. Germline assignment: CDR1 SQVTM and CDR2 ANQGSEA. The DNA of the CDR3 is TGCAGCGTTGAGGGGACAGGGGGCCCCTACGAGCAGTACTTC. Translation: CSVEGTGGPYEQYF.

This clone was detected a few times. V is TRBV5-1 and J is TRBJ1-1, with D hard to call. The CDR3 length is 13 residues. V gave up 0 bases and J gave up 10 bases, with 13 bases separating them. CDR1 is SGHRS and CDR2 is YFSETQ in the germline V gene. The DNA for the CDR3 is TGCGCCAGCAGCTTGGCTGGCGGGGTCGGAGCTTTCTTT. Its protein product is CASSLAGGVGAFF.

The chain joins TRBV7-9 to TRBJ2-3, with D perhaps matching TRBD2 (5 bases). The germline V gene encodes CDR1 SEHNR and CDR2 FQNEAQ (reference sequence). V was shortened by 5 bases and J by 4 bases, with 16 bases between the two germline ends. The CDR3 covers 15 residues. The CDR3 nucleotides are TGTGCCAGCAGCCCTGGGGAGCTAGCCCCAGATACGCAGTATTTT. Protein product: CASSPGELAPDTQYF.

The chain joins TRBV6-5 to TRBJ1-5; a possible D gene is TRBD1 (5 bases). The CDR3 covers 15 residues. In germline, CDR1 is MNHEY, CDR2 SVGAGI. V was trimmed by 6 bases and J by 2 bases, leaving 14 bases between them. DNA of the CDR3: TGTGCCAGCAGCCCCAGGGAGGGCGGCAATCAGCCCCAGCATTTT. Its protein is CASSPREGGNQPQHF.

A few counts support this clone. This rearrangement joins TRBV5-4 to TRBJ1-1; tentative D call: TRBD1 (5 bases). V lost 4 bases, J lost 5 bases, and 12 bases lay in between. The V gene's germline CDR1 is SGHNT and CDR2 YYREEE (reference sequence). The CDR3 is 13 residues long. The CDR3 coding sequence is TGTGCCAGCAGCCGCAGGGTAGATACTGAAGCTTTCTTT. Amino acid sequence: CASSRRVDTEAFF. The full variable domain, rest sourced from reference TRBV5-4 and TRBJ1-1, is ETGVTQSPTHLIKTRGQQVTLRCSSQSGHNTVSWYQQALGQGPQFIFQYYREEENGRGNFPPRFSGLQFPNYSSELNVNALELDDSALYLCASSRRVDTEAFFGQGTRLTVV.

The V call is TRBV9, the J call TRBJ2-2, with 12 bases that match TRBD2. The CDR3 totals 18 residues. V lost 0 bases to trimming and J lost 5 bases; unmatched junction nucleotides: 8. Looked up from germline, CDR1 is SGDLS and CDR2 is YYNGEE. The CDR3 DNA reads as TGTGCCAGCAGCGTAGCGGCTAGCGGGAGGGCCTGGACCGGGGAGCTGTTTTTT. Protein sequence: CASSVAASGRAWTGELFF.

The gene calls are TRBV7-9 and TRBJ2-1; D is possibly TRBD1 (6 bases). The CDR3 has 16 residues. V was clipped by 2 bases and J by 9 bases, with 20 bases between them. CDR1 and CDR2 (germline): SEHNR, FQNEAQ (reference sequence). CDR3 coding DNA: TGTGCCAGCAGCTTATTTCAATCGGGACAAGCCACTGAGCAGTTCTTC. This sequence encodes CASSLFQSGQATEQFF.

The chain is built from TRBV27 and TRBJ1-2; tentatively, D is TRBD1 (5 bases). Germline CDR1 MNHEY, CDR2 SMNVEV (reference sequence). V was cut by 6 bases and J by 6 bases, with 17 bases left in between. The CDR3 has 14 residues. This CDR3 reads CASSLLGGGNGYTF. In nucleotides, the CDR3 is TGTGCCAGCAGCCTCCTAGGTGGGGGGAATGGCTACACCTTC.

This chain connects TRBV19 to TRBJ1-2; 9 bases fit TRBD1. V gave up 4 bases and J gave up 0 bases; unmatched junction bases: 6. This CDR3 is built from 16 residues. Germline V CDR1 and CDR2: LNHDA, SQIVND (reference sequence). CDR3 amino acids: CASSSTGGSSNYGYTF. CDR3 DNA: TGTGCCAGTAGTAGTACAGGGGGCTCCTCTAACTATGGCTACACCTTC. Together with reference TRBV19 and TRBJ1-2, the CDR3 gives the full variable domain: DGGITQSPKYLFRKEGQNVTLSCEQNLNHDAMYWYRQDPGQGLRLIYYSQIVNDFQKGDIAEGYSVSREKKESFPLTVTSAQKNPTAFYLCASSSTGGSSNYGYTFGSGTRLTVV.

The rearrangement joins TRBV4-1 to TRBJ1-5; TRBD1 is a possible D gene (6 bases). The CDR3 consists of 16 residues. From germline, CDR1 is MGHRA and CDR2 YSYEKL. Trimming cost V 3 bases and J 0 bases, with 12 bases left between them. The CDR3 bases are TGCGCCAGCAGCCAGGGCCAGGGGATTAGCAATCAGCCCCAGCATTTT. Protein product: CASSQGQGISNQPQHF.

V usage is TRBV6-1 and J usage is TRBJ1-2; D call uncertain. V lost 3 bases, J lost 2 bases, and 7 bases lay in between. The CDR3 spans 13 residues. Germline CDR1 is MNHNS and CDR2 is SASEGT. The CDR3 is CASSERSNYGYTF. The CDR3 coding sequence is TGTGCCAGCAGTGAGCGGTCCAACTATGGCTACACCTTC.

This clone was detected once. This rearrangement joins TRBV19 to TRBJ1-5, with a possible D match to TRBD1 (6 bases). The CDR3 consists of 15 residues. V lost 3 bases, J lost 4 bases, and 13 bases lay in between. Germline CDR1 reads LNHDA; CDR2 reads SQIVND (reference sequence). The CDR3 reads CASSIMGHQNQPQHF. CDR3 nucleotides: TGTGCCAGTAGTATTATGGGACACCAGAATCAGCCCCAGCATTTT.

The chain employs TRBV5-4 and TRBJ1-1; D not resolved. V dropped 6 bases and J dropped 3 bases, with 15 bases sitting between them. CDR3 length equals 14 residues. Germline CDR1 is SGHNT and CDR2 is YYREEE (reference sequence). CDR3 sequence reads: CASNGRPPYTEAFF. In DNA form, the CDR3 reads TGTGCCAGCAACGGTCGCCCCCCCTACACTGAAGCTTTCTTT.

Here the CDR3 DNA reads TGTGCCAGCAGGGAGGGGGGGACAACTAATGAAAAACTGTTTTTT. Its protein product is CASREGGTTNEKLFF. The V call is TRBV5-4, the J call TRBJ1-4, with D tentatively TRBD1 (6 bases). With 5 bases removed from V and 0 bases from J, the gap between germline ends came to 11 bases. The CDR3 runs to 15 residues. The germline gives CDR1 SGHNT, CDR2 YYREEE (reference sequence).

This clone was seen just once. This chain joins TRBV9 and TRBJ2-5, with 7 bases that match TRBD1. The length of the CDR3 is 14 residues. In germline, CDR1 is SGDLS, CDR2 YYNGEE. The V and J ends lost 3 bases and 4 bases, in that order; junction bases with no gene match: 6. CDR3 nucleotide sequence: TGTGCCAGCAGCGCGACCCCAGGGGGAGAGACCCAGTACTTC. It specifies CASSATPGGETQYF.

V usage is TRBV27 and J usage is TRBJ2-7; D might be TRBD1 (5 bases). The CDR3 extends over 14 amino acids. The germline V and J ends were trimmed by 6 bases and 3 bases, with 15 bases remaining between them. Germline loops: CDR1 MNHEY, CDR2 SMNVEV (reference sequence). The CDR3 coding sequence is TGTGCCAGCAGCCGAAGCCTAGGGGACTACGAGCAGTACTTC. Protein sequence: CASSRSLGDYEQYF.

This chain joins TRBV30 and TRBJ1-1, with a possible D match to TRBD1 (6 bases). The V and J ends lost 4 bases and 1 base respectively, with 10 bases between them. The CDR3 totals 13 residues. Germline assignment: CDR1 GTSNPN and CDR2 SVGIG (reference sequence). This CDR3 reads CAWTGGRNTEAFF. CDR3 nucleotide sequence: TGTGCCTGGACCGGGGGGCGGAACACTGAAGCTTTCTTT. Complete variable domain (other parts from reference TRBV30 and TRBJ1-1): SQTIHQWPATLVQPVGSPLSLECTVEGTSNPNLYWYRQAAGRGLQLLFYSVGIGQISSEVPQNLSASRPQDRQFILSSKKLLLSDSGFYLCAWTGGRNTEAFFGQGTRLTVV.

This chain uses TRBV9 with TRBJ2-6; a possible D gene is TRBD2 (5 bases). Trimming took off 0 bases at V and 1 base at J, with 8 bases between the two ends. Germline V gives CDR1 SGDLS, CDR2 YYNGEE. The CDR3 loop spans 16 amino acids. As DNA, the CDR3 is TGTGCCAGCAGCGTAGGGGGAGCTTCTGGGGCCAACGTCCTGACTTTC. As protein: CASSVGGASGANVLTF.

The J gene is TRBJ2-7, the V gene TRBV27, with TRBD1 matching over 9 bases. Germline V gene data show CDR1 as MNHEY and CDR2 as SMNVEV (reference sequence). The CDR3 runs 15 residues. After removal of 6 bases from V and 3 bases from J, the junction contained 9 bases not matched to a gene. The CDR3 DNA is TGTGCCAGCAGCTCGAACCGGGACAGGGTCTACGAGCAGTACTTC. This sequence encodes CASSSNRDRVYEQYF.

On this clone: The same CDR3 arises from other DNA sequences in this sample as well. The chain combines TRBV4-2 with TRBJ2-7, with a weak D call TRBD2 (7 bases). Germline V gives CDR1 LGHNA, CDR2 YNFKEQ. Trimming took 1 base from V and 3 from J, leaving 16 bases between them. CDR3 length: 16 amino acids. CDR3 amino acids: CASSQGAWEGGYEQYF. CDR3 DNA sequence: TGTGCCAGCAGCCAAGGCGCATGGGAGGGGGGCTACGAGCAGTACTTC.

This sequence joins TRBV10-2 and TRBJ2-1; 8 bases fit TRBD2. V gave up 10 bases and J gave up 4 bases; unmatched junction bases: 9. The germline V gene encodes CDR1 WSHSY and CDR2 SAAADI. CDR3 size: 14 residues. The CDR3 sequence is CATWTSNPYNEQFF. CDR3 DNA sequence: TGCGCCACCTGGACTAGCAACCCTTACAATGAGCAGTTCTTC.

The rearrangement links TRBV25-1 to TRBJ1-2, with a weak D call TRBD1 (5 bases). Trimming removed 4 bases at V and 8 bases at J, with 14 bases between. The CDR3 is made up of 13 amino acids. The germline gives CDR1 MGHDK, CDR2 SYGVNS. The CDR3 spells CASSGRTTRGYTF. In DNA, the CDR3 is TGTGCCAGCAGTGGGCGGACAACTCGGGGCTACACCTTC.

This clone was recorded only once. This chain joins TRBV7-9 and TRBJ1-1; D is undetermined. This CDR3 is built from 12 residues. Germline values: CDR1 SEHNR, CDR2 FQNEAQ (reference sequence). The V gene lost 0 bases and the J gene lost 5 bases, with 4 bases spanning the gap. The CDR3 here is CASSLATTEAFF. CDR3 sequence (DNA): TGTGCCAGCAGCTTAGCGACTACTGAAGCTTTCTTT.

This clone was detected a few times. CDR3 protein: CAWSQGSYNSPLHF. In DNA, the CDR3 is TGTGCCTGGAGTCAGGGATCCTATAATTCACCCCTCCACTTT. The rearrangement links TRBV30 to TRBJ1-6; possibly TRBD1 for D (5 bases). The CDR3 sequence is 14 residues long. The V gene lost 2 bases and the J gene lost 1 base, with 6 bases spanning the gap. Germline V gene data show CDR1 as GTSNPN and CDR2 as SVGIG (reference sequence).